Below, 11 T cell receptor beta chains from the same sample are listed, as sequenced in a study of beta chain features in type 1 diabetes (dated by TCRdb to the late 2010s). Library prep was done by the immunoSEQ multiplex PCR assay. The High Capacity cDNA Reverse Transcription Kit was used to reverse transcribe all of the isolated RNA, meaning that expressed TCRB transcripts were what got sequenced. In its TCRdb copy, this immuneACCESS table keeps in-frame sequences only and misses some clones. Where compared with another copy, unresolved V genes explain less than half of these, and the others have no known cause. The sample yields 300,000 to 450,000 clones; less than 20% were counted once. Of the sample, around 0.044% is held by the ten largest clones. The specimen sequenced was naive CD4+ T cells from blood. What the cell subset or site label conveys for this sample: true naive CD4+ T cells. Receptors originate from a young woman in good health.

V usage is TRBV11-3 and J usage is TRBJ1-1, with 10 bases identical to TRBD1. Germline CDR1 reads SGHNT; CDR2 reads YENEEA. CDR3 length: 14 amino acids. Unmatched junction bases numbered 7, after V lost 4 bases and J lost 8 bases. The CDR3 region is CASSYSGQGGEAFF. CDR3 bases: TGTGCCAGCAGCTACTCCGGACAGGGGGGCGAAGCTTTCTTT.

This chain joins TRBV9 and TRBJ2-7; 10 bases match TRBD1. CDR1 is SGDLS, CDR2 YYNGEE, per germline. The CDR3 runs to 14 residues. V lost 4 bases to trimming and J lost 7 bases; unmatched junction nucleotides: 8. CDR3: CASSTRDRGREQYF. CDR3 DNA: TGTGCCAGCAGCACCCGGGACAGGGGTCGAGAGCAGTACTTC.

This chain joins TRBV4-2 and TRBJ2-3; possibly TRBD2 for D (6 bases). The V and J ends lost 2 bases and 4 bases respectively, with 10 bases between them. The CDR3 sequence is 14 residues long. Germline assignment: CDR1 LGHNA and CDR2 YNFKEQ. The CDR3 region is CASSQSLAPDTQYF. The CDR3 DNA follows: TGTGCCAGCAGCCAATCCCTAGCGCCAGATACGCAGTATTTT.

This chain uses TRBV30 with TRBJ1-5, with TRBD1 matching 9 bases. The CDR3 has 14 amino acids. The germline CDR1 and CDR2 sequences are GTSNPN and SVGIG (reference sequence). V gave up 0 bases and J gave up 7 bases; unmatched junction bases: 4. The CDR3 sequence: CAWSVQTGGQPQHF. In nucleotides, the CDR3 is TGTGCCTGGAGTGTACAAACAGGGGGCCAGCCCCAGCATTTT.

The J gene is TRBJ2-1, the V gene TRBV6-5; no clear D gene. CDR3 length: 16 amino acids. Germline CDR1 and CDR2: MNHEY and SVGAGI. V was shortened by 0 bases and J by 3 bases, with 12 bases between the two germline ends. The CDR3 reads CASSYSIGAGYNEQFF. DNA of the CDR3: TGTGCCAGCAGTTACTCCATTGGTGCAGGCTACAATGAGCAGTTCTTC.

The CDR3 loop is CASSYSGAGVNEQYF. CDR3 nucleotides: TGTGCCAGCAGTTACTCGGGAGCGGGAGTCAACGAGCAGTACTTC. The V call is TRBV6-6, the J call TRBJ2-7; 8 bases are shared with TRBD2. Germline CDR1 MNHNY, CDR2 SVGAGI (reference sequence). The CDR3 consists of 15 residues. The V segment lost 0 bases and the J segment 5 bases; nucleotides outside the gene matches: 6.

The rearrangement joins TRBV30 to TRBJ1-5; weak D call: TRBD1 (6 bases). The germline V gene encodes CDR1 GTSNPN and CDR2 SVGIG (reference sequence). This CDR3 has 14 residues. Trimming took off 2 bases at V and 0 bases at J, with 8 bases between the two ends. The CDR3 DNA reads as TGTGCCTGGAGTCGGGGGGCTAGCAATCAGCCCCAGCATTTT. It codes for CAWSRGASNQPQHF. Drawing the rest from reference TRBV30 and TRBJ1-5, the complete variable domain is SQTIHQWPATLVQPVGSPLSLECTVEGTSNPNLYWYRQAAGRGLQLLFYSVGIGQISSEVPQNLSASRPQDRQFILSSKKLLLSDSGFYLCAWSRGASNQPQHFGDGTRLSIL.

This clone occurred a few times. Other DNA sequences in the same sample also yield this CDR3. The chain joins TRBV5-1 to TRBJ1-1; D call uncertain. Between the trimmed V and J ends, which lost 1 base and 2 bases, there was a span of 6 bases. This CDR3 region has 13 residues. Per germline, CDR1 SGHRS and CDR2 YFSETQ. The DNA for the CDR3 is TGCGCCAGCAGCTTGACGGGTAACACTGAAGCTTTCTTT. Amino acid sequence: CASSLTGNTEAFF.

This clone was observed a handful of times. The chain joins TRBV5-1 to TRBJ2-1; 8 nucleotides agree with TRBD1. Losses at the gene ends were 6 bases for V and 7 bases for J; bases not matched to a gene: 9. CDR3 length equals 14 residues. CDR1 and CDR2 (germline): SGHRS, YFSETQ. The CDR3, as DNA: TGCGCCAGCACTATGGCAGGGGGCCTGAATGAGCAGTTCTTC. It specifies CASTMAGGLNEQFF.

The chain's CDR3 is CATGTGGIYEQYF. CDR3 DNA: TGTGCCACCGGGACAGGGGGCATATACGAGCAGTACTTC. V and J are TRBV2 and TRBJ2-7, with 12 bases matching TRBD1. V was pared by 10 bases and J by 4 bases, with 5 bases of the junction left unmatched. CDR3 length equals 13 residues. Germline V gene data show CDR1 as SNHLY and CDR2 as FYNNEI.

This chain connects TRBV14 to TRBJ1-2, with 11 positions matching TRBD1. There are 16 residues in the CDR3. The germline V gene encodes CDR1 SGHDN and CDR2 FVKESK. V lost 6 bases to trimming and J lost 2 bases; unmatched junction nucleotides: 8. The CDR3 loop reads CASRWTGGVVNYGYTF. The CDR3 DNA follows: TGTGCCAGCAGATGGACAGGGGGCGTCGTAAACTATGGCTACACCTTC.